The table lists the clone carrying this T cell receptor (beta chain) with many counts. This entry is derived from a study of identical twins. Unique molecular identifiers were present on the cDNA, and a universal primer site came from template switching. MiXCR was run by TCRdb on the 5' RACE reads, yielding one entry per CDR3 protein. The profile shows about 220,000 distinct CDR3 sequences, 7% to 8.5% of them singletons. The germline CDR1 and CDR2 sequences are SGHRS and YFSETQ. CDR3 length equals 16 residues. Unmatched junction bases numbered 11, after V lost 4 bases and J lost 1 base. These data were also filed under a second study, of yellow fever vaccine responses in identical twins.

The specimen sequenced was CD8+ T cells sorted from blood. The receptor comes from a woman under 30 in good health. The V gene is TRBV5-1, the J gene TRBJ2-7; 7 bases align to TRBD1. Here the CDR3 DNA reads TGCGCCAGCAGCGGAACAACAGGGGCTTCTTCCTACGAGCAGTACTTC. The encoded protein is CASSGTTGASSYEQYF.